Each of the 4 T cell receptor beta chains below was sequenced from the same sample in a study of blood T cell repertoires in COVID-19. Libraries were prepared by immunoSEQ multiplex PCR; TCRdb keeps only in-frame clonotypes and omits some of them. Of about 81,000 clones in the sample, around 80% were seen once. The sample consisted of peripheral blood. The receptor set was obtained from a human donor in a cohort sampled during active COVID-19.

This clone was seen just once. The J gene is TRBJ2-1, the V gene TRBV2; D is unresolved. This CDR3 contains 13 residues. In germline, CDR1 is SNHLY, CDR2 FYNNEI. The ends were cut back, 2 bases at V and 1 base at J, with 3 bases in the middle. CDR3 in amino acids: CASSEYSYNEQFF. CDR3 in DNA: TGTGCCAGCAGTGAATATTCCTACAATGAGCAGTTCTTC.

The chain employs TRBV4-1 and TRBJ1-2; TRBD1 aligns across 8 bases. Germline V gene data show CDR1 as MGHRA and CDR2 as YSYEKL. The CDR3 spans 15 residues. Trimming at V came to 3 bases and at J to 8 bases, leaving 11 bases not matched to a gene. The CDR3 spells CASSHLFQGAGGYTF. DNA for the CDR3: TGCGCCAGCAGCCACCTATTCCAGGGGGCAGGAGGCTACACCTTC.

This clone has a handful of counts. The chain is built from TRBV24-1 and TRBJ2-3; TRBD2 aligns across 12 bases. This CDR3 has 18 residues. V was pared by 3 bases and J by 2 bases, with 8 bases of the junction left unmatched. Germline CDR1 and CDR2: KGHDR and SFDVKD. The CDR3 loop is CATSDTRGLAGNTDTQYF. The CDR3 region has the DNA TGTGCCACCAGTGATACACGCGGACTAGCGGGGAACACAGATACGCAGTATTTT.

The chain employs TRBV19 and TRBJ1-5; TRBD1 agrees at 8 bases. CDR3 length: 13 residues. The germline V gene encodes CDR1 LNHDA and CDR2 SQIVND (reference sequence). The ends lost 7 bases at V and 4 bases at J; junction bases unmatched: 3. CDR3 in amino acids: CASTGTGNQPQHF. The DNA for the CDR3 is TGTGCCAGTACCGGGACAGGTAATCAGCCCCAGCATTTT.